The 5 T cell receptor beta chains below come from one sample, sequenced in a study of blood T cell repertoires in COVID-19. Some clones are missing from TCRdb's copy, which holds only in-frame ones; the method was immunoSEQ multiplex PCR. The top ten hold around 7% of the sample, which has 150,000 to 200,000 clones, roughly 80% seen once. The sample consisted of peripheral blood. All receptors come from a woman aged 40-49 years with COVID-19, enrolled during active disease.

The chain has TRBV29-1 and TRBJ2-3; D perhaps matches TRBD2 (6 bases). V gave up 4 bases and J gave up 10 bases, with 12 bases separating them. CDR1 is SQVTM and CDR2 is ANQGSEA in the germline V gene. The CDR3 loop spans 11 amino acids. The CDR3 DNA follows: TGCAGCGTTGGTTGGGGGGTAGCGCAGTATTTT. Residues: CSVGWGVAQYF.

This clone was observed a few times. It may be a read error: a sequence one base away is much more abundant. The genes are TRBV19 and TRBJ1-5, with TRBD1 identical over 7 bases. Per germline, CDR1 LNHDA and CDR2 SQIVND (reference sequence). CDR3 size: 14 residues. Trimming cost V 2 bases and J 4 bases; bases outside gene matches: 2. CDR3 in DNA: TGTGCCAGTAGTATACAGGGGGAAAATCAGCCCCAGCATTTT. Protein product: CASSIQGENQPQHF.

This chain connects TRBV19 to TRBJ1-5, with a possible D match to TRBD1 (5 bases). V gave up 3 bases and J gave up 2 bases, with 8 bases separating them. This CDR3 comprises 14 residues. Germline lookup yields CDR1 LNHDA and CDR2 SQIVND (reference sequence). The CDR3 region is CASSIQQGNQPQHF. In DNA form, the CDR3 reads TGTGCCAGTAGTATTCAACAGGGCAATCAGCCCCAGCATTTT.

This clone occurred a few times. The V gene is TRBV6-1, the J gene TRBJ1-6; D unresolved. Trimming stripped 1 base from V and 1 base from J, with 11 bases between. From germline, CDR1 is MNHNS and CDR2 SASEGT. The length of the CDR3 is 17 residues. In DNA form, the CDR3 reads TGTGCCAGCAGTGAAGATCTCATTCGGTCCTATAATTCACCCCTCCACTTT. This sequence encodes CASSEDLIRSYNSPLHF.

V gene TRBV18 combines with J gene TRBJ2-1, with D maybe TRBD1 (6 bases). Germline V gene data show CDR1 as KGHSH and CDR2 as LQKENI. This CDR3 has 14 residues. V lost 0 bases to trimming and J lost 3 bases, with 6 bases between them. The CDR3 sequence: CASSPPDSYNEQFF. DNA for the CDR3: TGTGCCAGCTCACCACCGGACAGCTACAATGAGCAGTTCTTC.